The 24 T cell receptor beta chains below all came from one sample that was sequenced in a study of CD8+ T cells in alopecia areata. The sequencing template was cDNA reverse transcribed from extracted RNA. TCRdb's table, derived via immunoSEQ multiplex PCR, lists solely in-frame clones and lacks some. The sample has some 180,000 clones; roughly 53% are singletons. The treatment was: oral pan-JAK inhibitor, 5-10 mg twice daily. The sequences come from CD8+ T cells sorted from blood, collected at week 24, from a patient treated with tofacitinib. The receptors shown here come from a human donor with alopecia areata.

The J gene is TRBJ2-3, the V gene TRBV7-6; D tentatively fits TRBD1 or TRBD2 (7 bases each). This CDR3 is built from 17 residues. Between the trimmed V and J ends, which lost 6 bases and 2 bases, there was a span of 21 bases. Germline CDR1 SGHVS, CDR2 FNYEAQ. The CDR3 loop is CASRAGAGGISTDTQYF. Here the CDR3 DNA reads TGTGCCAGCAGGGCGGGGGCAGGGGGGATTTCCACAGATACGCAGTATTTT.

This clone was picked up a small number of times. This chain joins TRBV7-9 and TRBJ1-4; D gene unclear. CDR1 SEHNR and CDR2 FQNEAQ come from the germline V gene (reference sequence). CDR3 size: 11 residues. The V gene lost 3 bases and the J gene lost 12 bases, with 8 bases spanning the gap. The CDR3 reads CASSLDRQLFF. The CDR3 DNA reads TGTGCCAGCAGCTTGGATCGTCAACTGTTTTTT.

In its sample, this clone was seen a few times. The rearrangement uses TRBV2 and TRBJ1-2, with a weak D call TRBD1 (5 bases). Germline values: CDR1 SNHLY, CDR2 FYNNEI. The CDR3 sequence is 12 residues long. Trimming took 3 bases from V and 4 from J, leaving 6 bases between them. The CDR3 bases are TGTGCCAGCAGTGACAGGGTCTATGGCTACACCTTC. This translates into CASSDRVYGYTF. Supplemented by reference TRBV2 and TRBJ1-2, the full variable domain reads EPEVTQTPSHQVTQMGQEVILRCVPISNHLYFYWYRQILGQKVEFLVSFYNNEISEKSEIFDDQFSVERPDGSNFTLKIRSTKLEDSAMYFCASSDRVYGYTFGSGTRLTVV.

The rearrangement uses TRBV25-1 and TRBJ1-5; D remains unclear. CDR3 length: 15 amino acids. V was trimmed by 1 base and J by 2 bases, leaving 9 bases between them. Germline CDR1 and CDR2: MGHDK and SYGVNS. The DNA for the CDR3 is TGTGCCAGCAGTGAATCAGGAGTTGGCAATCAGCCCCAGCATTTT. Translation gives CASSESGVGNQPQHF.

This rearrangement joins TRBV15 to TRBJ1-1; D unclear. CDR3 length: 17 residues. Germline CDR1 LNHNV, CDR2 YYDKDF (reference sequence). Between the trimmed V and J ends, which lost 2 bases and 0 bases, there was a span of 16 bases. The CDR3 spells CATSRLGPLSMNTEAFF. CDR3 DNA sequence: TGTGCCACCAGCAGATTAGGACCACTAAGCATGAACACTGAAGCTTTCTTT.

This clone has only a few counts. The V and J genes are TRBV10-2 and TRBJ2-2; D gene ambiguous. In germline, CDR1 is WSHSY, CDR2 SAAADI. Trimming cost V 7 bases and J 7 bases, with 16 bases left between them. This CDR3 is 14 amino acids long. CDR3 loop: CASNLGDLGGELFF. The CDR3 DNA is TGCGCCAGCAACTTAGGCGATTTGGGCGGGGAGCTGTTTTTT.

This clone was recorded a few times. J is TRBJ2-7 and V is TRBV4-1; TRBD2 matches at 8 bases. This CDR3 has 15 residues. From germline, CDR1 is MGHRA and CDR2 YSYEKL. The V segment lost 1 base and the J segment 5 bases; nucleotides outside the gene matches: 7. CDR3 amino acids: CASSQGVGGANEQYF. CDR3 sequence (DNA): TGCGCCAGCAGCCAAGGCGTCGGGGGGGCTAACGAGCAGTACTTC.

The genes are TRBV15 and TRBJ1-1; 8 bases line up with TRBD1. After removal of 8 bases from V and 6 bases from J, the junction contained 14 bases not matched to a gene. The germline gives CDR1 LNHNV, CDR2 YYDKDF (reference sequence). This CDR3 has 15 residues. The CDR3 nucleotides are TGTGCCACCGAAAAATTTAATTCAGGGGGCCCTGAAGCTTTCTTT. This codes for CATEKFNSGGPEAFF.

The gene calls are TRBV7-2 and TRBJ2-7; 10 bases fit TRBD2. The V segment lost 3 bases and the J segment 7 bases; nucleotides outside the gene matches: 12. Per the germline V gene, CDR1 is SGHTA and CDR2 is FQGNSA. The CDR3 has 16 amino acids. CDR3 sequence (DNA): TGTGCCAGCAGCTTCTTTCTAGCGGGGGCAGCGAGGGAGCAGTACTTC. Translating it yields CASSFFLAGAAREQYF.

The DNA for the CDR3 is TGTGCCACCAGCTTACGACGTGTCGAAAAACTGTTTTTT. Protein product: CATSLRRVEKLFF. The chain links TRBV15 to TRBJ1-4; no definite D call. CDR3 length: 13 amino acids. The germline V and J ends were trimmed by 5 bases and 8 bases, with 12 bases remaining between them. Germline-derived CDR1 and CDR2 are LNHNV and YYDKDF (reference sequence).

The rearrangement links TRBV4-1 to TRBJ2-2; 9 nucleotides line up with TRBD1. Germline V gives CDR1 MGHRA, CDR2 YSYEKL. The junction had 4 bases not matched to a gene; V was cut back by 5 bases and J by 0 bases. The CDR3 sequence is 16 residues long. CDR3 sequence: CASSKTGGTNTGELFF. Here the CDR3 DNA reads TGCGCCAGCAGCAAGACAGGGGGGACGAACACCGGGGAGCTGTTTTTT.

This clone was seen a handful of times. CDR3 sequence: CASSESGRVYEQYF. DNA of the CDR3: TGTGCCAGCAGTGAATCGGGGAGGGTTTACGAGCAGTACTTC. This chain uses TRBV25-1 with TRBJ2-7, with TRBD2 matching over 7 bases. Unmatched junction bases numbered 4, after V lost 1 base and J lost 4 bases. Germline V gene data show CDR1 as MGHDK and CDR2 as SYGVNS. The CDR3 spans 14 residues.

This clone was seen only a few times. V is TRBV11-2 and J is TRBJ1-6; no clear D gene. V lost 5 bases and J lost 7, with 6 bases in between. The germline CDR1 and CDR2 sequences are SGHAT and FQNNGV. CDR3 length: 12 amino acids. The CDR3 region is CASSPSNSPLHF. Here the CDR3 DNA reads TGTGCCAGCAGCCCAAGCAATTCACCCCTCCACTTT.

This clone was seen more than once but under ten times. V usage is TRBV25-1 and J usage is TRBJ2-5; D ambiguous. The germline gives CDR1 MGHDK, CDR2 SYGVNS. The CDR3 contains 14 residues. V lost 2 bases, J lost 7 bases, and 14 bases lay in between. CDR3 in DNA: TGTGCCAGCAGTGAAAGTGGCGGACCCGGGACCCAGTACTTC. As protein: CASSESGGPGTQYF.

The J gene is TRBJ1-6, the V gene TRBV11-2; no clear D gene. CDR3 length: 15 amino acids. V lost 5 bases, J lost 10 bases, and 18 bases lay in between. Germline assignment: CDR1 SGHAT and CDR2 FQNNGV. CDR3 bases: TGTGCCAGCAGCCACCTCGAGGTACCAACGTCACCCCTCCACTTT. Its translation: CASSHLEVPTSPLHF.

This chain uses TRBV6-4 with TRBJ2-6; D could derive from TRBD1 or TRBD2 (5 bases each). V gave up 3 bases and J gave up 2 bases, with 5 bases separating them. The germline V gene encodes CDR1 MRHNA and CDR2 SNTAGT. The CDR3 runs 14 residues. CDR3 amino acids: CASSEGAGANVLTF. CDR3 sequence (DNA): TGTGCCAGCAGTGAGGGGGCTGGGGCCAACGTCCTGACTTTC.

A few counts support this clone. The rearrangement joins TRBV4-1 to TRBJ1-1; possible D gene TRBD1, 5 bases. The CDR3 totals 17 residues. V was clipped by 1 base and J by 0 bases, with 15 bases between them. Germline V gene sequence: CDR1 MGHRA, CDR2 YSYEKL. CDR3 nucleotide sequence: TGCGCCAGCAGCCAAGGGCGGGGCGAACTGATGAACACTGAAGCTTTCTTT. Its translation is CASSQGRGELMNTEAFF.

This clone was detected only a few times. The chain employs TRBV11-2 and TRBJ2-2; 12 bases map to TRBD2. This CDR3 contains 18 residues. With V trimmed by 1 base and J by 4 bases, 7 bases remained unmatched. From germline, CDR1 is SGHAT and CDR2 FQNNGV. The CDR3: CASSLVPGLAGLTGELFF. The DNA for the CDR3 is TGTGCCAGCAGCTTAGTGCCGGGACTAGCGGGCCTCACCGGGGAGCTGTTTTTT.

The chain links TRBV2 to TRBJ2-3, with TRBD1 matching over 7 bases. The J segment lost 1 base and the V segment lost 7 bases, leaving 2 bases of the junction unmatched. Looked up from germline, CDR1 is SNHLY and CDR2 is FYNNEI. The CDR3 is made up of 13 amino acids. CDR3 in DNA: TGTGCCAGCAATACAGGGGGCACAGATACGCAGTATTTT. This encodes CASNTGGTDTQYF.

This clone has only a few counts. The chain employs TRBV6-4 and TRBJ2-7; D unclear. The V and J ends lost 11 bases and 6 bases respectively, with 5 bases between them. In germline, CDR1 is MRHNA, CDR2 SNTAGT. This CDR3 contains 8 residues. CDR3 loop: CARSEQYF. In DNA form, the CDR3 reads TGTGCCCGTTCCGAGCAGTACTTC.

This sequence joins TRBV2 and TRBJ1-2; D is unresolved. The CDR3 runs to 12 residues. From germline, CDR1 is SNHLY and CDR2 FYNNEI. V lost 7 bases and J 2 bases, leaving 8 bases between the germline ends. CDR3 nucleotides: TGTGCCAGCACCGAGCCCAACTATGGCTACACCTTC. The encoded protein is CASTEPNYGYTF.

The rearrangement uses TRBV7-9 and TRBJ1-4; D gene ambiguous. Germline values: CDR1 SEHNR, CDR2 FQNEAQ (reference sequence). With 1 base removed from V and 7 bases from J, the gap between germline ends came to 4 bases. The CDR3 is 12 amino acids. The CDR3 region is CASSLGGEKLFF. The CDR3, as DNA: TGTGCCAGCAGCTTAGGGGGTGAAAAACTGTTTTTT.

This chain links TRBV13 with TRBJ2-7; 7 nucleotides line up with TRBD1. The germline CDR1 and CDR2 sequences are PRHDT and FYEKMQ (reference sequence). Trimming cost V 3 bases and J 4 bases; bases outside gene matches: 6. CDR3 length: 14 residues. This CDR3 is CASSFEDRHYEQYF. The CDR3 DNA follows: TGTGCCAGCAGCTTTGAGGACAGGCATTACGAGCAGTACTTC.

The V call is TRBV4-3, the J call TRBJ2-7; 10 positions match TRBD1. After removal of 6 bases from V and 3 bases from J, the junction contained 5 bases not matched to a gene. Looked up from germline, CDR1 is LGHNA and CDR2 is YSLEER. The CDR3 sequence is 14 residues long. CDR3 bases: TGCGCCAGCAGTGGAGGGACAGGGGACTACGAGCAGTACTTC. As protein: CASSGGTGDYEQYF.